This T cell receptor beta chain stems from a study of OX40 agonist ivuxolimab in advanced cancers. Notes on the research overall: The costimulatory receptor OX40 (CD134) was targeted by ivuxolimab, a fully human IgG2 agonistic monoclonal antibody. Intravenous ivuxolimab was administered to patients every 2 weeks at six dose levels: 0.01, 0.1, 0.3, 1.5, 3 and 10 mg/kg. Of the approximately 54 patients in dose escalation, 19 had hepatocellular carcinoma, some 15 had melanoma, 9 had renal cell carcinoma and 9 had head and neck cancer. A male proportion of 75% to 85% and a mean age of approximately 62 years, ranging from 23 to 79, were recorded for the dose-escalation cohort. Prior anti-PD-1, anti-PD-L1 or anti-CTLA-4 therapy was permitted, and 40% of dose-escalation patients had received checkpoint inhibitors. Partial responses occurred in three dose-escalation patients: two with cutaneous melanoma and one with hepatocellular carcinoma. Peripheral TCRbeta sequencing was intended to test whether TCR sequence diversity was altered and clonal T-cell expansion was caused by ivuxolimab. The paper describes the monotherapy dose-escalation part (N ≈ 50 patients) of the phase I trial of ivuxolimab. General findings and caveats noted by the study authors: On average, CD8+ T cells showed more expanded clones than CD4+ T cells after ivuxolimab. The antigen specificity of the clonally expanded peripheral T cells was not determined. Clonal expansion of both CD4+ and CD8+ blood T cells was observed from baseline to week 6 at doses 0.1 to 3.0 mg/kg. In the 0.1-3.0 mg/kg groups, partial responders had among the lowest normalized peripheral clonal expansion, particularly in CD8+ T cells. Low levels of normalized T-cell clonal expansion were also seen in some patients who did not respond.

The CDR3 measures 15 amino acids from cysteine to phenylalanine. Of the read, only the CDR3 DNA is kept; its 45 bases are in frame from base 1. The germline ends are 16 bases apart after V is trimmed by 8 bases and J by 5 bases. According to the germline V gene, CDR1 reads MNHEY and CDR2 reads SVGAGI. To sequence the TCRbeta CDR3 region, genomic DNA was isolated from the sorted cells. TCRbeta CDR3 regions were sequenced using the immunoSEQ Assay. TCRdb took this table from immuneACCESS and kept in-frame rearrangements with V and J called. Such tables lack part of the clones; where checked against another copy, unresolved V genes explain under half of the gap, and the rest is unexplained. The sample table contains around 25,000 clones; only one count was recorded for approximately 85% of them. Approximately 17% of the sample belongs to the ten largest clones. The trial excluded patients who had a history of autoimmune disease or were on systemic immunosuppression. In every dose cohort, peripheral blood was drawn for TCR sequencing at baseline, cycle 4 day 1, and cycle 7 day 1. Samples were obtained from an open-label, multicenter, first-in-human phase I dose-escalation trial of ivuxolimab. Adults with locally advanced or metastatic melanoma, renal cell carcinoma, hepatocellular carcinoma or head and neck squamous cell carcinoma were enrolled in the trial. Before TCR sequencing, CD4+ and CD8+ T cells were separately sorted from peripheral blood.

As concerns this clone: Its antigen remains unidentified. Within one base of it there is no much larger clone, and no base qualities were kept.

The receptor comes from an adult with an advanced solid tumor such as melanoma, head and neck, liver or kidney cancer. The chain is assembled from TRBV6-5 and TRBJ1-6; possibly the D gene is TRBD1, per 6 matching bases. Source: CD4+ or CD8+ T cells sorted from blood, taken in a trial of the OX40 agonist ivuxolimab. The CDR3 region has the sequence CASLEDSTNNSPLHF. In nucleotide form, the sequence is TGTGCCAGCCTTGAGGACAGCACGAATAATTCACCCCTCCACTTT.